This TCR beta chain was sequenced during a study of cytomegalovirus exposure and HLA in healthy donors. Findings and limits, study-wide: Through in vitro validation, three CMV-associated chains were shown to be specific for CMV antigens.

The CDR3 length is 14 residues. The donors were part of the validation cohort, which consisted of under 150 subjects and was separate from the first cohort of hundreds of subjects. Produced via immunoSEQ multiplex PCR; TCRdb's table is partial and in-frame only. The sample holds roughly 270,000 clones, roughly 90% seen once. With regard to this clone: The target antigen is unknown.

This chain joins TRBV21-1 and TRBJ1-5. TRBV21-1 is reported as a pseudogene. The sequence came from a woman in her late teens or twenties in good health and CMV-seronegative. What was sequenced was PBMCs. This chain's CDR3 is CASSKTGGCQPQHF. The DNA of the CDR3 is TGTGCCAGCAGCAAAACGGGGGGGTGTCAGCCCCAGCATTTT.